The TCR beta chain described here comes from a study of tumor-infiltrating lymphocytes in oesophageal squamous cell carcinoma. TCRdb fed the PCR reads into MiXCR, producing one record per CDR3 protein. The sample yields 20,000 to 25,000 distinct CDR3 sequences, around 35% seen once. Sequencing was performed on esophageal tumor tissue. The origin of this receptor is a male donor with esophageal squamous cell carcinoma.

CDR3 bases: TGTGCCAGCAGCCGGGGGCCCGGTACCTACGAGCAGTACTTC. As protein: CASSRGPGTYEQYF. The chain combines TRBV12-3 or TRBV12-4 with TRBJ2-5; D is perhaps TRBD1 or TRBD2 (6 bases each). The end of the DNA is better explained by TRBJ2-7, so the J call may be wrong. The CDR3 contains 14 residues.